These T cell receptor delta chains were read from a single sample in a study of gamma-delta chains in newborns, infants, children. TCRdb processed the reads again with the CATT caller. The repertoire has 10,000 to 13,000 delta-chain clones, more than 7.5% of them found once; the top ten carry 8.8%. The sequenced material came from blood. The receptors were sampled from a child who was a newborn, infant or young child, either healthy, febrile or measles-vaccinated (not recorded which). Both conserved end residues are part of each CDR3. The D gene is left open where the match is weak. Clone size is given for some rows only: seen once, a few or many times, or a class if the clone is expanded.

v_call,d_call,clone_size,j_call,cdr3_aa,cdr3_nt
TRDV2,TRDD3,NA,TRDJ3,CACDKILGDSWDTRQMFF,TGTGCCTGTGACAAAATACTGGGGGACTCCTGGGACACCCGACAGATGTTTTTC
TRDV1,NA,NA,TRDJ1,CALGTPWLPALTRPGKLIF,TGTGCTCTTGGGACCCCGTGGCTCCCTGCACTTACTCGACCCGGTAAACTCATCTTT
TRDV2,TRDD3,NA,TRDJ1,CACDSVEPGGLTDKLIF,TGTGCCTGTGACTCGGTCGAACCTGGGGGATTGACCGATAAACTCATCTTC
TRDV2,NA,few,TRDJ1,CACDMMGDTDKLIF,TGTGCCTGTGACATGATGGGGGACACCGATAAACTCATCTTT
TRDV2,NA,NA,TRDJ3,CACDTSYATTWDTRQMFF,TGTGCCTGTGACACCTCATACGCTACCACCTGGGACACCCGACAGATGTTTTTC
TRDV2,TRDD3,few,TRDJ2,CACDLLLGAKTLTAQLFF,TGTGCCTGTGACCTCTTACTGGGGGCCAAGACTTTGACAGCACAACTCTTCTTT
TRDV2,NA,NA,TRDJ3,CACDTVLLSWDTRQMFF,TGTGCCTGTGACACCGTACTGCTCTCCTGGGACACCCGACAGATGTTTTTC
TRDV2,NA,NA,TRDJ1,CACDSLLPTGEYTDKLIF,TGTGCCTGTGACTCCCTTCTTCCTACTGGGGAGTACACCGATAAACTCATCTTT
TRDV2,TRDD3,NA,TRDJ3,CACDTVLGDTASSWDTRQMFF,TGTGCCTGTGACACCGTACTGGGGGATACGGCGAGCTCCTGGGACACCCGACAGATGTTTTTC
TRDV2,TRDD3,NA,TRDJ1,CACDALLGAPYTDKLIF,TGTGCCTGTGACGCTTTACTGGGGGCTCCGTACACCGATAAACTCATCTTT
TRDV1,TRDD3,few,TRDJ1,CALGLLLGDFTDKLIF,TGTGCTCTTGGGCTCCTACTGGGGGATTTCACCGATAAACTCATCTTT
TRDV2,TRDD3,NA,TRDJ2,CACDVLGDPMTAQLFF,TGTGCCTGTGACGTACTGGGGGATCCTATGACAGCACAACTCTTCTTT
TRDV2,NA,few,TRDJ1,CACDTMVPSPKLLTATDKLIF,TGTGCCTGTGACACGATGGTACCCTCGCCGAAATTACTCACTGCCACCGATAAACTCATCTTT
TRDV1,TRDD3,medium-sized,TRDJ1,CALGERTFLLPYHFTGDSDKLIF,TGTGCTCTTGGGGAACGAACTTTTCTATTGCCCTACCACTTTACTGGGGATAGCGATAAACTCATCTTT
TRAV29/DV5,TRDD3,NA,TRDJ1,CAASATRSYWGIRGKLIF,TGTGCAGCAAGCGCGACCCGCTCTTACTGGGGGATACGTGGTAAACTCATCTTT
TRDV1,TRDD3,NA,TRDJ1,CALGELRLTVWGIRDTDKLIF,TGTGCTCTTGGGGAACTACGACTCACTGTTTGGGGGATACGGGACACCGATAAACTCATCTTT
TRDV1,TRDD3,NA,TRDJ1,CALGEIGSGGATDKLIF,TGTGCTCTTGGGGAAATAGGTTCTGGGGGAGCCACCGATAAACTCATCTTT
TRDV2,TRDD3,few,TRDJ1,CACDLLGDSYTDKLIF,TGTGCCTGTGACCTACTGGGGGATTCGTACACCGATAAACTCATCTTT
TRDV2,TRDD3,medium-sized,TRDJ1,CACDTLGDTRNTDKLIF,TGTGCCTGTGACACCTTGGGGGATACGCGAAACACCGATAAACTCATCTTT
TRDV2,NA,few,TRDJ3,CACDTWGPSSWDTRQMFF,TGTGCCTGTGACACCTGGGGGCCTAGCTCCTGGGACACCCGACAGATGTTTTTC
TRDV2,TRDD3,NA,TRDJ1,CACDPLGVSDPGTSVLIF,TGTGCCTGTGACCCACTGGGGGTGAGCGACCCGGGAACGAGTGTACTCATCTTT
TRDV2,TRDD3,few,TRDJ1,CACDPLGVSDPGTNVLIF,TGTGCCTGTGACCCACTGGGGGTGAGCGACCCGGGAACGAATGTACTCATCTTT
TRDV2,TRDD3,few,TRDJ1,CACDTVEGDTRDKLIF,TGTGCCTGTGACACCGTAGAAGGGGATACGCGTGATAAACTCATCTTT
TRDV1,TRDD3,few,TRDJ1,CALGEKGHYWGIRRGDKLIF,TGTGCTCTTGGGGAAAAAGGCCACTACTGGGGGATACGACGGGGCGATAAACTCATCTTT
TRDV2,TRDD3,few,TRDJ1,CACDTVGDLRPDKLIF,TGTGCCTGTGACACCGTGGGGGATCTAAGGCCCGATAAACTCATCTTT
TRDV1,NA,few,TRDJ1,CALGEGRALPAGADKLIF,TGTGCTCTTGGGGAGGGCAGGGCCCTACCGGCTGGGGCCGATAAACTCATCTTT
TRAV29/DV5,TRDD3,NA,TRDJ3,CAASAGGYSWDTRQMFF,TGTGCAGCAAGCGCTGGGGGATACTCCTGGGACACCCGACAGATGTTTTTC
TRDV2,TRDD3,medium-sized,TRDJ1,CACDPLELGDTQGDKLIF,TGTGCCTGTGACCCCCTAGAGTTGGGGGATACGCAGGGCGATAAACTCATCTTT
TRDV2,NA,few,TRDJ1,CACDTVSPSNKSPENKGTDKLIF,TGTGCCTGTGACACCGTCTCTCCTTCGAACAAAAGTCCTGAGAATAAGGGCACCGATAAACTCATCTTT
TRDV2,TRDD3,few,TRDJ3,CACDTVSSHTGAWDTRQMFF,TGTGCCTGTGACACCGTCTCCAGTCATACTGGGGCCTGGGACACCCGACAGATGTTTTTC
TRDV2,NA,NA,TRDJ1,CACDTGGEYTDKLIF,TGTGCCTGTGACACCGGAGGTGAGTACACCGATAAACTCATCTTT
TRDV2,TRDD3,NA,TRDJ1,CACEFLGDTSDKLIF,TGTGCCTGTGAATTCCTGGGGGATACGTCCGATAAACTCATCTTT
TRDV2,NA,NA,TRDJ1,CACDTLVRSYTDKLIF,TGTGCCTGTGACACTCTCGTCCGATCGTACACCGATAAACTCATCTTT
TRDV2,TRDD3,few,TRDJ1,CACDTVLRGYALTDKLIF,TGTGCCTGTGACACCGTTCTCAGGGGATACGCGTTAACCGATAAACTCATCTTT
TRDV2,TRDD3,NA,TRDJ2,CACDVLGDTALTAQLFF,TGTGCCTGTGACGTACTGGGGGACACAGCTTTGACAGCACAACTCTTCTTT
TRDV2,TRDD3,few,TRDJ1,CACDTVSARRGIQGPDKLIF,TGTGCCTGTGACACCGTATCTGCGCGTCGGGGGATACAGGGGCCCGATAAACTCATCTTT
TRDV2,TRDD3,few,TRDJ1,CACDIRLTGGQYTDKLIF,TGTGCCTGTGACATTAGGCTTACTGGGGGACAGTACACCGATAAACTCATCTTT
TRDV2,NA,medium-sized,TRDJ3,CACDVWAVSWDTRQMFF,TGTGCCTGTGACGTGTGGGCCGTTTCCTGGGACACCCGACAGATGTTTTTC
TRDV3,TRDD3,NA,TRDJ1,CAFSWSGIQTGGYAFDKLIF,TGTGCCTTTAGCTGGTCCGGGATCCAAACTGGGGGATACGCTTTCGATAAACTCATCTTT
TRDV2,TRDD3,NA,TRDJ3,CACDSLLGDTSWDTRQMFF,TGTGCCTGTGACTCATTACTGGGGGATACCTCCTGGGACACCCGACAGATGTTTTTC
TRDV2,NA,NA,TRDJ1,CACDTVGHATDKLIF,TGTGCCTGTGACACCGTGGGCCACGCGACCGATAAACTCATCTTT
TRDV2,TRDD3,NA,TRDJ3,CACDKLGQLGDPRDTRQMFF,TGTGCCTGTGACAAGTTGGGGCAACTGGGGGATCCCCGGGACACCCGACAGATGTTTTTC
TRDV1,TRDD3,NA,TRDJ1,CALLLVPSPYWGIRPRDTDKLIF,TGTGCTCTACTACTAGTGCCTAGTCCTTACTGGGGGATACGGCCTCGAGACACCGATAAACTCATCTTT
TRDV3,TRDD3,few,TRDJ1,CAFRLARSCTGGYNDKLIF,TGTGCCTTTAGGCTTGCCCGCTCGTGTACTGGGGGATACAACGATAAACTCATCTTT
TRDV2,TRDD3,few,TRDJ1,CACDTGLGGGYTDKLIF,TGTGCCTGTGACACCGGACTGGGGGGTGGATACACCGATAAACTCATCTTT
TRDV2,NA,NA,TRDJ1,CACDTVGVSTDKLIF,TGTGCCTGTGACACCGTGGGGGTCTCGACCGATAAACTCATCTTT
TRDV2,TRDD3,NA,TRDJ3,CACDTLLGDTGSCDTRQMFF,TGTGCCTGTGACACATTACTGGGGGATACCGGCTCCTGTGACACCCGACAGATGTTTTTC
TRDV2,TRDD3,few,TRDJ3,CACDAAWGAHSWDTRQMFF,TGTGCCTGTGACGCCGCCTGGGGGGCCCACTCCTGGGACACCCGACAGATGTTTTTC
TRDV2,TRDD3,few,TRDJ1,CACDTVVLGISRSSTDKLIF,TGTGCCTGTGACACCGTCGTACTGGGGATATCGAGAAGTTCCACCGATAAACTCATCTTT
TRDV2,TRDD3,few,TRDJ3,CACDTVGGYWDTRQMFF,TGTGCCTGTGACACCGTCGGGGGATACTGGGACACCCGACAGATGTTTTTC
TRDV2,NA,few,TRDJ1,CACGALYAYTDKLIF,TGTGCCTGTGGCGCCCTATACGCGTACACCGATAAACTCATCTTT
TRDV2,TRDD3,medium-sized,TRDJ1,CACDPLGVLGDTVNTDKLIF,TGTGCCTGTGACCCACTCGGCGTACTGGGGGATACGGTCAACACCGATAAACTCATCTTT